These T cell receptor beta chains were read from a single sample in a study of blood T cell repertoires in COVID-19. TCRdb's table, derived via immunoSEQ multiplex PCR, lists solely in-frame clones and lacks some. The repertoire has 250,000 or so clones, approximately 84% of them found once; the top ten carry about 7%. The sample consisted of PBMCs or T cells enriched from blood (not recorded which). The receptor set was obtained from a woman aged 45-65 years who had been exposed to COVID-19. The CDR3 runs from the conserved cysteine through the conserved F or W. A D gene is named only where the DNA matches it firmly. Rows give clone size only sometimes, using once, few, many, or a class for an expanded clone.

D gene	J gene	V gene	clone size	CDR3 protein	CDR3 DNA
NA	TRBJ1-2	TRBV12-3/TRBV12-4	NA	CASSRGYGYTF	TGTGCCAGCAGTAGGGGGTACGGCTACACCTTC
NA	TRBJ2-6	TRBV3-1/TRBV3-2	NA	CASSPTTTGANVLTF	TGTGCCAGCAGCCCCACTACAACCGGGGCCAACGTCCTGACTTTC
TRBD2	TRBJ2-2	TRBV5-1	NA	CASSLGRGSNTGELFF	TGCGCCAGCAGCTTGGGGCGGGGGTCCAACACCGGGGAGCTGTTTTTT
NA	TRBJ1-1	TRBV21-1	NA	CASSKRGITEAFF	TGTGCCAGCAGCAAACGAGGGATCACTGAAGCTTTCTTT
NA	TRBJ1-2	TRBV5-1	NA	CASSIQGNGYTF	TGCGCCAGCAGCATACAGGGTAATGGCTACACCTTC
NA	TRBJ1-2	TRBV25-1	NA	CASSVTGYGGYTF	TGTGCCAGCAGTGTAACAGGGTATGGGGGCTACACCTTC
TRBD1	TRBJ1-1	TRBV29-1	many	CSVGDPGQGSPEAFF	TGCAGCGTTGGGGATCCGGGACAGGGGAGCCCTGAAGCTTTCTTT
TRBD1	TRBJ1-1	TRBV13	NA	CASSLEFRDSTEAFF	TGTGCCAGCAGCTTAGAATTCAGGGACAGCACTGAAGCTTTCTTT
TRBD2	TRBJ2-7	TRBV11-3	NA	CASSRGGEQYF	TGTGCCAGCAGCCGGGGGGGAGAGCAGTACTTC
TRBD1	TRBJ2-2	TRBV2	NA	CASSATYNRGLGGELFF	TGTGCCAGCAGTGCTACTTATAACAGGGGGCTGGGCGGGGAGCTGTTTTTT
NA	TRBJ2-7	TRBV7-7	NA	CASSLGTALAYEQYF	TGTGCCAGCAGCTTAGGGACAGCTCTAGCCTACGAGCAGTACTTC
TRBD2	TRBJ2-7	TRBV13	NA	CASSSRTGLAGARNYEQYF	TGTGCCAGCAGCTCGAGGACGGGACTAGCGGGGGCCCGGAACTACGAGCAGTACTTC
NA	TRBJ2-7	TRBV19	NA	CASSRTDRVGSYEQYF	TGTGCCAGTAGCCGTACGGACAGAGTAGGCTCCTACGAGCAGTACTTC
NA	TRBJ1-5	TRBV28	NA	CASSSPPRGEPQHF	TGTGCCAGCAGTTCACCACCCAGGGGAGAGCCCCAGCATTTT
NA	TRBJ1-6	TRBV28	few	CASRGLPRISPLHF	TGTGCCAGCAGGGGGCTTCCCCGCATTTCACCCCTCCACTTT
NA	TRBJ2-1	TRBV2	NA	CASSEVGSNEQFF	TGTGCCAGCAGTGAAGTGGGGAGCAATGAGCAGTTCTTC
TRBD1	TRBJ1-6	TRBV19	NA	CASRQGSDNSPLHF	TGTGCCAGTAGACAGGGGTCCGATAATTCACCCCTCCACTTT
TRBD2	TRBJ2-7	TRBV7-9	once	CASSAGWGGEQYF	TGTGCCAGCAGCGCCGGATGGGGGGGTGAGCAGTACTTC
NA	TRBJ2-3	TRBV5-1	NA	CASSLGGDTDTQYF	TGCGCCAGCAGCTTGGGCGGGGACACAGATACGCAGTATTTT
TRBD1	TRBJ2-7	TRBV27	NA	CASSRDSDFYEQYF	TGTGCCAGCTCCCGGGACAGTGATTTTTACGAGCAGTACTTC
TRBD1	TRBJ2-2	TRBV6-2/TRBV6-3	few	CASSSRFQGAKTGELFF	TGTGCCAGCAGTTCCCGCTTCCAGGGGGCGAAGACCGGGGAGCTGTTTTTT
NA	TRBJ2-2	TRBV10-1	NA	CASRQGNTGELFF	TGCGCCAGCAGACAGGGTAACACCGGGGAGCTGTTTTTT